This TCR beta chain comes out of a study of T-cell reconstitution after alpha-beta-depleted transplantation in children (dated by TCRdb to about 2016). About the investigation overall: T-cell immune reconstitution after TCRalphabeta/CD19-depleted allogeneic hematopoietic cell transplantation in children was quantitatively tracked in the study by means of TCR repertoire profiling.

V drops 3 bases and J drops 1 base, leaving 7 bases in between. The germline V gene (reference sequence) gives CDR1 as DFQATT and CDR2 as SNEGSKA. From cysteine to phenylalanine, the CDR3 is 13 amino acids long. The read is trimmed to its CDR3 DNA, 39 bases read in frame from base 1. Concerning this clonotype itself: Its binding antigen is unknown. Base qualities are not recorded, but no much larger clone differs from it by a single base.

Libraries were prepared through PCR. For sequencing, an Illumina HiSeq 2500 was employed. To normalize quantification of the TCRbeta repertoire, the TCR libraries were built with molecular barcoding that relied on unique molecular identifiers. TCRdb's own reprocessing of the public reads used fastp at Q25 and MiXCR and kept productive beta chains. Rows are unified per CDR3 protein, each entry keeping the most common DNA and genes. The sample records about 610,000 distinct CDR3 sequences, over 9.5% of which are singletons. The top ten constitute roughly 3.9% of the sample. This clonotype was sampled from a human donor who donated a stem cell graft to a child with acute myeloid leukemia. The chain links TRBV20-1 with TRBJ2-4; no confident D gene assignment can be made. The input for sequencing was PBMCs from the stem cell graft donor, taken from the stem cell graft. Here is the DNA: TGCAGTGCTAGGTCCCTGGCCAAAAACATTCAGTACTTC. Its coded protein is CSARSLAKNIQYF.